Below, 32 T cell receptor beta chains from the same sample are listed, as sequenced in a study of somatic mutations in cytotoxic T cells in rheumatoid arthritis. Assay: immunoSEQ multiplex PCR; the TCRdb copy retains only in-frame clones and omits some. The profile shows some 20,000 clones, around 83% of them singletons. The source material was CD8+ T cells sorted from blood. Receptor source: an adult with rheumatoid arthritis.

This sequence joins TRBV6-1 and TRBJ2-3, with TRBD2 identical over 7 bases. The CDR3 covers 16 residues. CDR1 is MNHNS and CDR2 is SASEGT in the germline V gene. Germline trimming cut 2 bases from V and 2 bases from J; bases unmatched to any gene: 7. The CDR3, as DNA: TGTGCCAGCAGTGAACAACCGCGGGAGACCACAGATACGCAGTATTTT. Residues: CASSEQPRETTDTQYF.

The sample holds one count of this clone. The rearrangement links TRBV13 to TRBJ2-1; a weak D match, TRBD2 (5 bases). The ends were cut back, 6 bases at V and 7 bases at J, with 13 bases in the middle. Germline lookup yields CDR1 PRHDT and CDR2 FYEKMQ (reference sequence). The CDR3 length is 13 residues. In DNA, the CDR3 is TGTGCCAGCAGTTCCGGGATAGAAAATGAGCAGTTCTTC. Encoded protein: CASSSGIENEQFF.

This chain joins TRBV9 and TRBJ1-2; D call uncertain. Germline V gene data show CDR1 as SGDLS and CDR2 as YYNGEE. This CDR3 comprises 14 residues. The V and J ends lost 6 bases and 4 bases respectively, with 16 bases between them. CDR3 sequence (DNA): TGTGCCAGCACTCTGGTCTCCGCAACCTATGGCTACACCTTC. It specifies CASTLVSATYGYTF.

The chain couples TRBV10-1 to TRBJ2-5; 11 bases fit TRBD1. V was pared by 3 bases and J by 3 bases, with 18 bases of the junction left unmatched. The CDR3 covers 20 residues. Germline V gene sequence: CDR1 WNHNN, CDR2 SYGVQD (reference sequence). CDR3 residues: CASSDKTAGTGGKEEETQYF. The CDR3 DNA is TGCGCCAGCAGTGACAAGACTGCCGGGACAGGGGGTAAGGAGGAAGAGACCCAGTACTTC.

V usage is TRBV18 and J usage is TRBJ2-5; 9 positions agree with TRBD1. The germline CDR1 and CDR2 sequences are KGHSH and LQKENI. V dropped 4 bases and J dropped 2; count of bases not matched to a gene: 5. The CDR3 consists of 15 residues. The CDR3 coding sequence is TGTGCCAGCTCACGGACAGGGGTAGGGCAAGAGACCCAGTACTTC. Amino acid sequence: CASSRTGVGQETQYF.

This clone turned up a few times. V and J are TRBV4-1 and TRBJ1-6; D might be TRBD1 (6 bases). Germline V CDR1 and CDR2: MGHRA, YSYEKL. The ends were cut back, 1 base at V and 7 bases at J, with 8 bases in the middle. The CDR3 is 14 residues long. CDR3 bases: TGCGCCAGCAGCCAAGTCACAGGGAATTCACCCCTCCACTTT. It codes for CASSQVTGNSPLHF.

The V call is TRBV27, the J call TRBJ2-3; 11 bases are a match to TRBD1. Germline V gives CDR1 MNHEY, CDR2 SMNVEV (reference sequence). The CDR3 spans 13 residues. J lost 10 bases, V lost 4 bases, and 4 bases had no gene match. DNA for the CDR3: TGTGCCAGCAGTTCGGACAGGGGGCAGGCGCAGTATTTT. It translates to CASSSDRGQAQYF.

This clone appeared a single time. The rearrangement joins TRBV5-5 to TRBJ2-3, with a tentative D call TRBD1 (5 bases). The CDR3 contains 15 residues. CDR1 and CDR2 from the germline V gene are SGHKS and YYEKEE (reference sequence). With 5 bases removed from V and 1 base from J, the gap between germline ends came to 14 bases. The DNA of the CDR3 is TGTGCCAGCAGGTGGGGCGAACTACGCACAGATACGCAGTATTTT. It encodes CASRWGELRTDTQYF.

The chain recombines TRBV25-1 with TRBJ2-2, with D maybe TRBD2 (6 bases). The V end was cut by 10 bases, the J end by 7 bases, with 13 bases between. Germline V gene data show CDR1 as MGHDK and CDR2 as SYGVNS. This CDR3 has 12 amino acids. CDR3 sequence reads: CATSGGDGELFF. CDR3 bases: TGTGCCACCTCAGGCGGGGACGGGGAGCTGTTTTTT.

The chain employs TRBV6-1 and TRBJ1-2, with D uncertain. V lost 7 bases and J 7 bases, leaving 7 bases between the germline ends. The germline V gene encodes CDR1 MNHNS and CDR2 SASEGT. The CDR3 loop spans 10 amino acids. The CDR3 region has the DNA TGTGCCAGCACAGGAGGTGGCTACACCTTC. Its translation is CASTGGGYTF.

V gene TRBV27 combines with J gene TRBJ2-3, with D uncertain. This CDR3 has 15 amino acids. V gave up 5 bases and J gave up 1 base, with 13 bases separating them. CDR1 is MNHEY, CDR2 SMNVEV, per germline (reference sequence). CDR3 sequence: CASSPLVGGTDTQYF. The CDR3 DNA reads TGTGCCAGCAGTCCTCTAGTAGGTGGCACAGATACGCAGTATTTT.

The chain recombines TRBV9 with TRBJ2-1; D possibly corresponds to TRBD2 (6 bases). CDR3 size: 15 residues. Germline V lookup: CDR1 SGDLS, CDR2 YYNGEE. The V end lost 0 bases, the J end lost 5 bases, and 12 bases lay between the germline ends. The CDR3 region has the DNA TGTGCCAGCAGCGTAGCTGGTAGCGGAAACAATGAGCAGTTCTTC. This sequence encodes CASSVAGSGNNEQFF. The variable domain in full, completed from reference TRBV9 and TRBJ2-1, reads DSGVTQTPKHLITATGQRVTLRCSPRSGDLSVYWYQQSLDQGLQFLIQYYNGEERAKGNILERFSAQQFPDLHSELNLSSLELGDSALYFCASSVAGSGNNEQFFGPGTRLTVL.

The rearrangement uses TRBV6-6 and TRBJ2-7, with D possibly TRBD1 on 6 matching bases. This CDR3 region has 13 residues. Trimming pared 6 bases from V and 6 bases from J, leaving 15 bases between. Germline V gives CDR1 MNHNY, CDR2 SVGAGI (reference sequence). This CDR3 is CASRPKTGSEQYV. The CDR3 bases are TGTGCCAGCAGACCAAAAACAGGGAGCGAGCAGTACGTC.

The rearrangement uses TRBV11-1 and TRBJ2-7; D gene uncertain. This CDR3 contains 12 residues. Germline assignment: CDR1 SGHAT and CDR2 FQDESV (reference sequence). The germline V and J ends were trimmed by 5 bases and 7 bases, with 12 bases remaining between them. CDR3 coding DNA: TGTGCCAGCAGCCCCGACAAACTAGAGCAGTACGTC. Its protein is CASSPDKLEQYV.

This chain uses TRBV7-9 with TRBJ1-1; D unresolved. From germline, CDR1 is SEHNR and CDR2 FQNEAQ (reference sequence). CDR3 length: 13 amino acids. Between the trimmed V and J ends, which lost 5 bases and 8 bases, there was a span of 15 bases. Here the CDR3 DNA reads TGTGCCAGCAGCCACCCCCGGGCAGAAGAAGCTTTCTTT. Its protein product is CASSHPRAEEAFF.

The chain recombines TRBV5-6 with TRBJ2-3; a weak D match, TRBD1 (5 bases). Germline loops: CDR1 SGHDT, CDR2 YYEEEE. The CDR3 covers 14 residues. The ends were cut back, 2 bases at V and 2 bases at J, with 9 bases in the middle. The chain's CDR3 is CASSFPTDTDTQYF. The CDR3, as DNA: TGTGCCAGCAGCTTCCCGACAGACACAGATACGCAGTATTTT.

In this sample, this clone turned up a few times. The chain employs TRBV12-5 and TRBJ2-2; D ambiguous. The germline gives CDR1 LGHNT, CDR2 FRNRAP. CDR3 length: 12 residues. V was pared by 7 bases and J by 4 bases, with 7 bases between. For the CDR3, the DNA is TGTGCTAGTGCCTCTCTCACCGGGGAGCTGTTTTTT. This sequence encodes CASASLTGELFF. The whole variable domain, remainder taken from reference TRBV12-5 and TRBJ2-2, is DARVTQTPRHKVTEMGQEVTMRCQPILGHNTVFWYRQTMMQGLELLAYFRNRAPLDDSGMPKDRFSAEMPDATLATLKIQPSEPRDSAVYFCASASLTGELFFGEGSRLTVL.

This chain links TRBV11-2 with TRBJ2-3; TRBD1 might be the D (5 bases). Germline V lookup: CDR1 SGHAT, CDR2 FQNNGV. Trimming left V 5 bases short and J 1 base short, with 16 bases between. CDR3 length: 16 amino acids. The CDR3 is CASSLLPGLRTDTQYF. CDR3 in DNA: TGTGCCAGCAGCCTACTCCCAGGGCTCCGCACAGATACGCAGTATTTT.

V gene TRBV6-5 combines with J gene TRBJ2-3; 8 nucleotides align to TRBD2. The CDR3 is 15 residues long. Germline CDR1 MNHEY, CDR2 SVGAGI. Trimming removed 6 bases from V and 2 bases from J; junction bases left unmatched: 7. DNA for the CDR3: TGTGCCAGCAGGGGTAGCGGGGAAACCACAGATACGCAGTATTTT. It translates to CASRGSGETTDTQYF.

This clone occurred a few times. The V and J genes are TRBV9 and TRBJ1-1; a weak D match, TRBD1 (5 bases). The V end was cut by 6 bases, the J end by 6 bases, with 9 bases between. This CDR3 has 11 residues. From germline, CDR1 is SGDLS and CDR2 YYNGEE. CDR3 amino acids: CASMRGAEAFF. CDR3 nucleotide sequence: TGTGCCAGCATGCGGGGGGCTGAAGCTTTCTTT.

V is TRBV27 and J is TRBJ1-5; D gene ambiguous. Per the germline V gene, CDR1 is MNHEY and CDR2 is SMNVEV (reference sequence). The CDR3 is 17 amino acids. Trimming removed 7 bases at V and 3 bases at J, with 22 bases between. CDR3 loop: CASTPGGGFGDNQPQHF. The CDR3 DNA reads as TGTGCCAGCACCCCAGGAGGTGGTTTTGGGGACAATCAGCCCCAGCATTTT.

This chain joins TRBV7-2 and TRBJ2-2; weak D call: TRBD2 (5 bases). The CDR3 covers 16 residues. Germline V lookup: CDR1 SGHTA, CDR2 FQGNSA. The V end was cut by 1 base, the J end by 1 base, with 10 bases between. As DNA, the CDR3 is TGTGCCAGCAGCTTAGATAGGACTTTGAACACCGGGGAGCTGTTTTTT. It translates to CASSLDRTLNTGELFF.

V gene TRBV2 combines with J gene TRBJ2-1; 10 bases line up with TRBD1. CDR1 is SNHLY, CDR2 FYNNEI, per germline. V shed 6 bases and J 5 bases; nucleotides not matched to a gene: 10. The CDR3 is 16 residues long. The DNA of the CDR3 is TGTGCCAGCAGCGCTAGGGACAGGGGTGGTCACAATGAGCAGTTCTTC. Translation gives CASSARDRGGHNEQFF. Complete variable domain (other parts from reference TRBV2 and TRBJ2-1): EPEVTQTPSHQVTQMGQEVILRCVPISNHLYFYWYRQILGQKVEFLVSFYNNEISEKSEIFDDQFSVERPDGSNFTLKIRSTKLEDSAMYFCASSARDRGGHNEQFFGPGTRLTVL.

V usage is TRBV5-6 and J usage is TRBJ2-2, with D tentatively TRBD1 or TRBD2 (5 bases each). Trimming removed 2 bases at V and 1 base at J, with 9 bases between. Germline V lookup: CDR1 SGHDT, CDR2 YYEEEE. This CDR3 is 15 amino acids long. CDR3 nucleotide sequence: TGTGCCAGCAGCTTCGGGACCTTGAACACCGGGGAGCTGTTTTTT. This translates into CASSFGTLNTGELFF.

Concerning this clone itself: The sample carries other DNA sequences with the same CDR3. The chain has TRBV13 and TRBJ1-1; 7 bases agree with TRBD1. CDR1 is PRHDT, CDR2 FYEKMQ, per germline (reference sequence). The length of the CDR3 is 13 residues. V was pared by 0 bases and J by 5 bases, with 0 bases of the junction left unmatched. The chain's CDR3 is CASSLGTGTEAFF. The DNA of the CDR3 is TGTGCCAGCAGCTTAGGGACAGGGACTGAAGCTTTCTTT.

The genes are TRBV7-8 and TRBJ2-2; TRBD2 matches at 7 bases. This CDR3 spans 12 amino acids. Per the germline V gene, CDR1 is SGHVS and CDR2 is FQNEAQ. The V and J ends lost 11 bases and 5 bases, in that order; junction bases with no gene match: 5. The CDR3 reads CAGRDVTGELFF. The CDR3 coding sequence is TGTGCCGGGAGGGATGTTACCGGGGAGCTGTTTTTT. Full variable domain (rest looked up from reference TRBV7-8 and TRBJ2-2): GAGVSQSPRYKVAKRGQDVALRCDPISGHVSLFWYQQALGQGPEFLTYFQNEAQLDKSGLPSDRFFAERPEGSVSTLKIQRTQQEDSAVYLCAGRDVTGELFFGEGSRLTVL.

The gene calls are TRBV25-1 and TRBJ1-1; a weak D match, TRBD1 (5 bases). The CDR3 extends over 14 amino acids. CDR1 MGHDK and CDR2 SYGVNS come from the germline V gene. Trimming shortened V by 11 bases and J by 0 bases, and 16 bases separated the two germline ends. In DNA form, the CDR3 reads TGTGCCTCGGAGGGACGCGAGGTGAACACTGAAGCTTTCTTT. It codes for CASEGREVNTEAFF.

This chain connects TRBV5-4 to TRBJ1-2; D is possibly TRBD1 (6 bases). CDR3 length: 16 residues. Trimming took off 0 bases at V and 4 bases at J, with 16 bases between the two ends. CDR1 and CDR2 from the germline V gene are SGHNT and YYREEE (reference sequence). As DNA, the CDR3 is TGTGCCAGCAGCTTGGTGGCAGGGGACGTCGGCTATGGCTACACCTTC. It specifies CASSLVAGDVGYGYTF. The entire variable domain, with the rest obtained from reference TRBV5-4 and TRBJ1-2, is as follows: ETGVTQSPTHLIKTRGQQVTLRCSSQSGHNTVSWYQQALGQGPQFIFQYYREEENGRGNFPPRFSGLQFPNYSSELNVNALELDDSALYLCASSLVAGDVGYGYTFGSGTRLTVV.

This chain connects TRBV9 to TRBJ2-7; 10 bases fit TRBD2. The V gene end was trimmed by 2 bases and the J gene end by 6 bases; junction bases not matched to a gene: 8. This CDR3 comprises 15 residues. Germline values: CDR1 SGDLS, CDR2 YYNGEE. The CDR3 is CASSVRDSGRSEQYF. The CDR3, as DNA: TGTGCCAGCAGCGTGCGGGATAGCGGGAGGTCCGAGCAGTACTTC.

The chain employs TRBV5-1 and TRBJ1-1; 8 positions match TRBD1. CDR1 is SGHRS, CDR2 YFSETQ, per germline. Losses at the gene ends were 3 bases for V and 2 bases for J; bases not matched to a gene: 9. The CDR3 extends over 16 amino acids. CDR3 nucleotides: TGCGCCAGCAGCTCGGCAGGGGGCTTGATTAACACTGAAGCTTTCTTT. It codes for CASSSAGGLINTEAFF.

The gene calls are TRBV25-1 and TRBJ2-2; no definite D call. The CDR3 has 14 amino acids. Looked up from germline, CDR1 is MGHDK and CDR2 is SYGVNS. V lost 2 bases, J lost 2 bases, and 6 bases lay in between. In DNA form, the CDR3 reads TGTGCCAGCAGTGAACAGGAAAACACCGGGGAGCTGTTTTTT. Amino acids: CASSEQENTGELFF.

The chain joins TRBV6-1 to TRBJ2-3, with TRBD1 matching over 8 bases. Looked up from germline, CDR1 is MNHNS and CDR2 is SASEGT. Losses at the gene ends were 2 bases for V and 0 bases for J; bases not matched to a gene: 4. The CDR3 contains 16 residues. The CDR3 is CASSENQGASTDTQYF. The CDR3 nucleotides are TGTGCCAGCAGTGAAAACCAGGGGGCTAGCACAGATACGCAGTATTTT.